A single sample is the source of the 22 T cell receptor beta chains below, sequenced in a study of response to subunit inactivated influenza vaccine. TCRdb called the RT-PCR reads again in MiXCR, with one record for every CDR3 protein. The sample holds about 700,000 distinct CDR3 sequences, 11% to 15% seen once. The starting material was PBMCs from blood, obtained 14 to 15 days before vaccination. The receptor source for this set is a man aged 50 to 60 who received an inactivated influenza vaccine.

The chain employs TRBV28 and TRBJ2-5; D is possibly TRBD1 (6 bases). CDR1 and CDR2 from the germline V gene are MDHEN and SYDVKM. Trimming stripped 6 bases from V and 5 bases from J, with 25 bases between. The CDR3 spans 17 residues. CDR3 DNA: TGTGCCAGCAGACCTCCGCCCGGGACATTGGCAAGGGAGACCCAGTACTTC. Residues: CASRPPPGTLARETQYF. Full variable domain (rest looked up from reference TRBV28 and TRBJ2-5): DVKVTQSSRYLVKRTGEKVFLECVQDMDHENMFWYRQDPGLGLRLIYFSYDVKMKEKGDIPEGYSVSREKKERFSLILESASTNQTSMYLCASRPPPGTLARETQYFGPGTRLLVL.

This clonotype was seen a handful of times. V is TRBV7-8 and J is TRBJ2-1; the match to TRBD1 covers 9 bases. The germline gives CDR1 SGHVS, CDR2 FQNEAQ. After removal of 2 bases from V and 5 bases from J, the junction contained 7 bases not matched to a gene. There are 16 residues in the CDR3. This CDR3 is CASSLRDRELNNEQFF. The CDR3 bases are TGTGCCAGCAGCTTACGGGACAGGGAGTTAAACAATGAGCAGTTCTTC.

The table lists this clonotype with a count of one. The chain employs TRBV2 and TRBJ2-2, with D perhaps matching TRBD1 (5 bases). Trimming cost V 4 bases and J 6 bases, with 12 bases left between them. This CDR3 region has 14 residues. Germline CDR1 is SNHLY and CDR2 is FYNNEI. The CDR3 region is CASSVGQSPGELFF. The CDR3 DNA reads TGTGCCAGCAGTGTGGGGCAGTCTCCCGGGGAGCTGTTTTTT. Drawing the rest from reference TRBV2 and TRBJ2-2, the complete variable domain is EPEVTQTPSHQVTQMGQEVILRCVPISNHLYFYWYRQILGQKVEFLVSFYNNEISEKSEIFDDQFSVERPDGSNFTLKIRSTKLEDSAMYFCASSVGQSPGELFFGEGSRLTVL.

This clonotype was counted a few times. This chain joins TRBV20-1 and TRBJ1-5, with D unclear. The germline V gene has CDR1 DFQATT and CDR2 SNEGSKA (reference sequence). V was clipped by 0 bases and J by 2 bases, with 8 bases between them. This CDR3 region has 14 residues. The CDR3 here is CSARDPLGNQPQHF. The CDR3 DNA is TGCAGTGCTAGAGACCCGCTGGGCAATCAGCCCCAGCATTTT.

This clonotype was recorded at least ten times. The CDR3 nucleotides are TGTGCCAGCAGCTCCAGATACAATGAGCAGTTCTTC. Translated: CASSSRYNEQFF. The chain uses TRBV7-2 and TRBJ2-1; D ambiguous. The germline V and J ends were trimmed by 4 bases and 4 bases, with 5 bases remaining between them. This CDR3 region has 12 residues. CDR1 is SGHTA and CDR2 is FQGNSA in the germline V gene.

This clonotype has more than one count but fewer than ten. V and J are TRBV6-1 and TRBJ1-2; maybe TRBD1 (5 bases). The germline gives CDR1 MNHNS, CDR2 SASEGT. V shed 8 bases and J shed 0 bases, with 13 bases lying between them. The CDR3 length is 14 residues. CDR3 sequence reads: CASALGTTNYGYTF. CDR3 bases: TGTGCCAGCGCATTGGGGACGACTAACTATGGCTACACCTTC.

The CDR3 spells CASSPNLSGTDTQYF. CDR3 in DNA: TGTGCCAGCTCACCAAACCTCAGCGGCACAGATACGCAGTATTTT. V usage is TRBV18 and J usage is TRBJ2-3; no reliable D call. V lost 2 bases and J 1 base, leaving 10 bases between the germline ends. CDR1 is KGHSH, CDR2 LQKENI, per germline. CDR3 size: 15 residues.

The CDR3 region is CATKNRPNNEQFF. CDR3 nucleotides: TGTGCCACAAAGAATCGGCCGAACAATGAGCAGTTCTTC. The chain carries TRBV2 and TRBJ2-1; D remains unclear. Per the germline V gene, CDR1 is SNHLY and CDR2 is FYNNEI. Trimming left V 10 bases short and J 5 bases short, with 15 bases between. This CDR3 region has 13 residues.

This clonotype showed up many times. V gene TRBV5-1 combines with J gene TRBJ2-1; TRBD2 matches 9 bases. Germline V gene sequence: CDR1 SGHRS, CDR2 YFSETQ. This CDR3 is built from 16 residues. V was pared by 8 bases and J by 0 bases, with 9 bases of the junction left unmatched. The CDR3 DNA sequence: TGCGCCAGGATGATGACTAGCGGAATCTCCTACAATGAGCAGTTCTTC. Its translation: CARMMTSGISYNEQFF.

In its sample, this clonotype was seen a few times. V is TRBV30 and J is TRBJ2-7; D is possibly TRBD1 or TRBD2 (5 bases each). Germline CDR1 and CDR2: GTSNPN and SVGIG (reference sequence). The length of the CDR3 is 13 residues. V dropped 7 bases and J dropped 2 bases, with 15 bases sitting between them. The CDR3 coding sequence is TGTGCCTCCCTCATGGGGGTACCCTACGAGCAGTACTTC. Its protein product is CASLMGVPYEQYF.

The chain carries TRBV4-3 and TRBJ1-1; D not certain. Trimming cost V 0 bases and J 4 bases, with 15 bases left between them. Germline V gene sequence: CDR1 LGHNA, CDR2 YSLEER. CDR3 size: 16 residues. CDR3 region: CASSQDFLGAGTEAFF. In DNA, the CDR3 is TGCGCCAGCAGCCAAGACTTCTTGGGCGCGGGCACTGAAGCTTTCTTT.

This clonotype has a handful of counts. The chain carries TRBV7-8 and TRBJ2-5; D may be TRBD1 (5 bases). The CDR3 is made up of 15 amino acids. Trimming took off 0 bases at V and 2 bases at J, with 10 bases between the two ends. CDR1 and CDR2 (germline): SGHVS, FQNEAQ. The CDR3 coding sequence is TGTGCCAGCAGCTTAGCGCCAGGGTTACAAGAGACCCAGTACTTC. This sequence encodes CASSLAPGLQETQYF.

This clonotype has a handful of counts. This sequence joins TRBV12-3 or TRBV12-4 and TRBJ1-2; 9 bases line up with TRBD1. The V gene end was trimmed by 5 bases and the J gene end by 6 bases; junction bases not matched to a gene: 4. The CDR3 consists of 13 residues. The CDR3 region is CASSPGQGNGYTF. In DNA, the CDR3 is TGTGCCAGCAGTCCCGGACAGGGGAATGGCTACACCTTC.

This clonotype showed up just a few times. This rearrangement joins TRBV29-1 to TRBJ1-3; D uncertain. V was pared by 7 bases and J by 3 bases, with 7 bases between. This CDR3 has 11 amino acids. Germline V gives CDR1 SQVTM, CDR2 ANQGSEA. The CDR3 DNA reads TGCAGCGCACGAGATGGAAACACCATATATTTT. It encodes CSARDGNTIYF.

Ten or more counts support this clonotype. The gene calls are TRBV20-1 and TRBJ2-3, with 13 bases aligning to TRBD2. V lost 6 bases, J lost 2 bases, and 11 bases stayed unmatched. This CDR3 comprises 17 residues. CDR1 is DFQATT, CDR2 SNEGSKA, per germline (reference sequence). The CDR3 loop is CSAQTQGLAGITDTQYF. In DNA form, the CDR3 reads TGCAGTGCCCAGACCCAGGGACTAGCGGGGATCACAGATACGCAGTATTTT.

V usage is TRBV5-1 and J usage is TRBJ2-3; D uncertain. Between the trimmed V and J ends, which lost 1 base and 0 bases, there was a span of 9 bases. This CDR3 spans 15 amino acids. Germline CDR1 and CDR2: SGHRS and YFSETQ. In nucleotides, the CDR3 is TGCGCCAGCAGCTTGTTGCGGTTTAGCACAGATACGCAGTATTTT. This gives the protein CASSLLRFSTDTQYF.

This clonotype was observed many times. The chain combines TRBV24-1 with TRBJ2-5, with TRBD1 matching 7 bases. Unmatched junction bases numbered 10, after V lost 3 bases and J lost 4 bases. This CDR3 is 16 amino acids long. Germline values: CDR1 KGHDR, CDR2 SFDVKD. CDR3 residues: CATSDRQGRGVETQYF. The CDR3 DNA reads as TGTGCCACCAGTGATCGACAGGGAAGAGGAGTAGAGACCCAGTACTTC.

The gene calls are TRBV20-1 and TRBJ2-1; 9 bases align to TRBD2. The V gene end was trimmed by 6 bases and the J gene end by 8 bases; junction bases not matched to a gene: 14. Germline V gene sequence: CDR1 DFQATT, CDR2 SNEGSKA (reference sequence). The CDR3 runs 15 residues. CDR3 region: CSAGGRLAGIDEQFF. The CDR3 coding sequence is TGCAGTGCCGGGGGGCGGCTAGCGGGAATCGATGAGCAGTTCTTC.

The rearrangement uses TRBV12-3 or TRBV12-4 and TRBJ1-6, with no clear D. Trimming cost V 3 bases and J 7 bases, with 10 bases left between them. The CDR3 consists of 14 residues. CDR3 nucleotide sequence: TGTGCCAGCAGTTTTTCTGCGGGGAATTCACCCCTCCACTTT. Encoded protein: CASSFSAGNSPLHF.

The CDR3 DNA sequence: TGTGCCAGCAGCTACAGGGAGACGGCAGCACGCGCGAATTCACCCCTCCACTTT. Amino acid sequence: CASSYRETAARANSPLHF. The V gene is TRBV11-2, the J gene TRBJ1-6; perhaps TRBD1 as D (6 bases). The CDR3 runs 18 residues. Trimming stripped 4 bases from V and 7 bases from J, with 23 bases between. The germline V gene encodes CDR1 SGHAT and CDR2 FQNNGV.

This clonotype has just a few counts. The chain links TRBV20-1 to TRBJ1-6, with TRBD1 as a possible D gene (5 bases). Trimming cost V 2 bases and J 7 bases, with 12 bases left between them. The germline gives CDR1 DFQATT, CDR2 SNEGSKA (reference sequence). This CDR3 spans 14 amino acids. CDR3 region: CSARRDGPNSPLHF. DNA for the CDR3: TGCAGTGCTAGACGGGACGGGCCGAATTCACCCCTCCACTTT.

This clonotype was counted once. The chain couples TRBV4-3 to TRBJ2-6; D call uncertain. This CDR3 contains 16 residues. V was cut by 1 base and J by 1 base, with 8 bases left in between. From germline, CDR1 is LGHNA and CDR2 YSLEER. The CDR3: CASSQGLRSGANVLTF. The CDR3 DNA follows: TGCGCCAGCAGCCAAGGGCTTCGATCTGGGGCCAACGTCCTGACTTTC.